The clone carrying this T cell receptor (beta chain) was recorded many times. CDR1 and CDR2 from the germline V gene are SGHRS and YFSETQ. The CDR3 extends over 16 amino acids. Trimming cost V 0 bases and J 6 bases; bases outside gene matches: 8. This record belongs to a study of neurological immune-mediated disorders. MiXCR was run by TCRdb on the 5' RACE reads, yielding one entry per CDR3 protein. Among 77,000 or so distinct CDR3 sequences listed, around a tenth were seen once. This sequence joins TRBV5-1 and TRBJ2-1; 8 nucleotides line up with TRBD2. Input material: PBMCs. The TCR was taken from a middle-aged man in good health. The CDR3 bases are TGCGCCAGCAGCTTGGCTTCTGCGGGGGGAGTCAATGAGCAGTTCTTC. Protein: CASSLASAGGVNEQFF. Using reference TRBV5-1 and TRBJ2-1 for the parts outside the CDR3, the full variable domain is KAGVTQTPRYLIKTRGQQVTLSCSPISGHRSVSWYQQTPGQGLQFLFEYFSETQRNKGNFPGRFSGRQFSNSRSEMNVSTLELGDSALYLCASSLASAGGVNEQFFGPGTRLTVL.